This TCR beta chain was identified in a study of control samples from healthy donors and cancer patients. Repertoires were generated with immunoSEQ multiplex PCR, while TCRdb's copy carries only in-frame clones and drops some. The repertoire holds 45,000 to 60,000 clones, with approximately 80% as singletons. This clone was detected a few times. This CDR3 comprises 16 residues. From germline, CDR1 is SGHRS and CDR2 YFSETQ. Trimming pared 3 bases from V and 0 bases from J, leaving 13 bases between. Sequences were obtained from blood. This chain uses TRBV5-1 with TRBJ2-1; possible D gene TRBD2, 6 bases. The clonotype comes from a man aged 65-85 years in good health. The CDR3 region is CASSWGAGSSYNEQFF. The CDR3 DNA reads as TGCGCCAGCAGCTGGGGAGCGGGCTCCTCCTACAATGAGCAGTTCTTC.